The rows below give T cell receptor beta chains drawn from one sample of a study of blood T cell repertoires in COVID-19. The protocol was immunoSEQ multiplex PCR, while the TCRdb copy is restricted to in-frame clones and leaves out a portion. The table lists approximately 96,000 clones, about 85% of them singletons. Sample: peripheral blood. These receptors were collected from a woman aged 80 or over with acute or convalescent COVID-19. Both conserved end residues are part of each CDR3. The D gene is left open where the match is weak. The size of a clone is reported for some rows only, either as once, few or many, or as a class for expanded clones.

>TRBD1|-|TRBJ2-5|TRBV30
TGTGCCTGGGCGCCAGGGGGTTCACAAGAGACCCAGTACTTC
CAWAPGGSQETQYF
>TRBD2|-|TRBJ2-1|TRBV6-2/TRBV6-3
TGTGCCAGCAGTCGCCGACTAGCGGGGGGGCCATATGAGCAGTTCTTC
CASSRRLAGGPYEQFF
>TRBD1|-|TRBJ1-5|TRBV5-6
TGTGCCAGCAGCTCGACCCAACAGGGGGCAGGGAATCAGCCCCAGCATTTT
CASSSTQQGAGNQPQHF
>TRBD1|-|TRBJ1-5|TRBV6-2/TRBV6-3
TGTGCCAGCAGTTACCGATCGCAGGGGGCCGTTCAGCCCCAGCATTTT
CASSYRSQGAVQPQHF
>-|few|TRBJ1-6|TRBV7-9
TGTGCCAGCAGCTCCGCCGACAGAAGCTCCTATAATTCACCCCTCCACTTT
CASSSADRSSYNSPLHF
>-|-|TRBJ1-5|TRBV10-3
TGTGCCATCAGTGAGGGGCAGGGGCTACAACGCGAGCAGCCCCAGCATTTT
CAISEGQGLQREQPQHF
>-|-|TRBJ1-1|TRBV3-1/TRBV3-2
TGTGCCAGCAGCCAAATGGGGGGGGCGAAGGCTGAAGCTTTCTTT
CASSQMGGAKAEAFF
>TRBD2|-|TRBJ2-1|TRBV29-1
TGCAGCGTTGACTTCTCGCGGGGGAGCCTCTCCTACAATGAGCAGTTCTTC
CSVDFSRGSLSYNEQFF
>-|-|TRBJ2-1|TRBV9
TGTGCCAGCAGCTCCCGTCCCGAGGGAGAGCAGTTCTTC
CASSSRPEGEQFF
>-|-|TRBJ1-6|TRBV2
TGTGCCAGCAGTGAATCAGGGGCCCCCTATAATTCACCCCTCCACTTT
CASSESGAPYNSPLHF
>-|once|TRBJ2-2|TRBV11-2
TGTGCCAGCAGCTCAGTAAGCGCTGTGAACACCGGGGAGCTGTTTTTT
CASSSVSAVNTGELFF
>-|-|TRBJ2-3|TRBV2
TGTGCCAGCAGTGAACCCCGGCCCGGAGGGGATACGCAGTATTTT
CASSEPRPGGDTQYF
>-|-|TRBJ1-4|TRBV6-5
TGTGCCAGCAGGAGCAGGGCGACGGCTAATGAAAAACTGTTTTTT
CASRSRATANEKLFF
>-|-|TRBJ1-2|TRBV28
TGTGCCAGCAGTTTTGATCCGGTTCGCCCTTATGGCTACACCTTC
CASSFDPVRPYGYTF
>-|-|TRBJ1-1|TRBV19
TGTGCCAGTAGTGTTACCAGAGGGAACACTGAAGCTTTCTTT
CASSVTRGNTEAFF
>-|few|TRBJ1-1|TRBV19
TGTGCCAGTAGTACCCTCGACCGACGGAGCACTGAAGCTTTCTTT
CASSTLDRRSTEAFF
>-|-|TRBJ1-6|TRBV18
TGTGCCAGCTCACCTCTCCCCGGTGGTCGTAATTCACCCCTCCACTTT
CASSPLPGGRNSPLHF
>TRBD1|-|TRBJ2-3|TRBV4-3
TGCGCCAGCAGCCAAGATGGGGACAGGGCGACAGATACGCAGTATTTT
CASSQDGDRATDTQYF
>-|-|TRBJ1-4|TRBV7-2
TGTGCCAGCAGCCTTGACAGGTTTAATGAAAAACTGTTTTTT
CASSLDRFNEKLFF
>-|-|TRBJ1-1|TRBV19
TGTGCCAGTAGTCCCCGAGGGGGTGAAGCTTTCTTT
CASSPRGGEAFF
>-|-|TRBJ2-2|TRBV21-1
TGTGCCAGCCCGAAGGGGACTAGCGGGGGGCATGACACCGGGGAGCTGTTTTTT
CASPKGTSGGHDTGELFF
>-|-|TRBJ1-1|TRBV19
TGTGCCAGTAGTTCCCACAGGGAGGGGACTGAAGCTTTCTTT
CASSSHREGTEAFF
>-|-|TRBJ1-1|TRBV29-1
TGCAGCGTTTCCTCCGGGGGGAACACTGAAGCTTTCTTT
CSVSSGGNTEAFF
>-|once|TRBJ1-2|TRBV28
TGTGCCAGCAGTTTATCTGGCAGAAGTAATGGCTACACCTTC
CASSLSGRSNGYTF
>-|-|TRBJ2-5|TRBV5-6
TGTGCCAGCAGCAGAAAACCCCAGGAGACCCAGTACTTC
CASSRKPQETQYF
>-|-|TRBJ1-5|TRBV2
TGTGCCAGCAGTGAACAGGGTTATAGCAATCAGCCCCAGCATTTT
CASSEQGYSNQPQHF
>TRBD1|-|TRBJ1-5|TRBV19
TGTGCCAGTAGTAGAGTCACAGGGGAGCCCCAGCATTTT
CASSRVTGEPQHF
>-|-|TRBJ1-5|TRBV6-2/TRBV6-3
TGTGCCAGCAGTTACAGTTCGGGCAATCAGCCCCAGCATTTT
CASSYSSGNQPQHF
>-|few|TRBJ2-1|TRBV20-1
TGCAGTGCTAGTCCCCGGGCGGTGGACACCAAGCAGTTCTTC
CSASPRAVDTKQFF
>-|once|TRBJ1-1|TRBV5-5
TGTGCCAGCGGTCGCACATTCGGAGACACTGAAGCTTTCTTT
CASGRTFGDTEAFF
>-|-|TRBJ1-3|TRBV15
TGTGCCACCAGTAGGGACTTTAACTCTGGAAACACCATATATTTT
CATSRDFNSGNTIYF
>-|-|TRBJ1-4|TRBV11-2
TGTGCCAGCAGCCCCCCCGGGAGTTTCAATGAAAAACTGTTTTTT
CASSPPGSFNEKLFF
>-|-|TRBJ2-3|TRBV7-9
TGTGCCAGCAGCCCCTGGCAGGGGCCCACAGATACGCAGTATTTT
CASSPWQGPTDTQYF
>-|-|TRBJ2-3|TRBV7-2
TGTGCCAGCAGCCCGCGGCGGGGCGGCACAGATACGCAGTATTTT
CASSPRRGGTDTQYF
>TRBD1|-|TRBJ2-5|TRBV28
TGTGCCAGCAGCCGCGGACAGGGGGCCCGTGAGACCCAGTACTTC
CASSRGQGARETQYF
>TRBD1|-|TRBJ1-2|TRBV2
TGTGCCAGCAGTGAAGCCCAGACAGGGCTTAACTATGGCTACACCTTC
CASSEAQTGLNYGYTF
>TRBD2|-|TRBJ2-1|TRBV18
TGTGCCAGCTCACTTTATGGACTAGCGGGGGGGCAGTCCTACAATGAGCAGTTCTTC
CASSLYGLAGGQSYNEQFF
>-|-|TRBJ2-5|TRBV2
TGTGCCAGCAGTGACGGGGTTTTGGAGACCCAGTACTTC
CASSDGVLETQYF
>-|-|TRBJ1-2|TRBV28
TGTGCCAGCGAGAAGGGGGACGGCTATGGCTACACCTTC
CASEKGDGYGYTF
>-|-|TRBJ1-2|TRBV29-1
TGCAGCGTGGCAGGAGGTGGCTACACCTTC
CSVAGGGYTF
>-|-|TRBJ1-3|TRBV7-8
TGTGCCAGCAGCAGCCGACAGAAACTAAATTCTGGAAACACCATATATTTT
CASSSRQKLNSGNTIYF